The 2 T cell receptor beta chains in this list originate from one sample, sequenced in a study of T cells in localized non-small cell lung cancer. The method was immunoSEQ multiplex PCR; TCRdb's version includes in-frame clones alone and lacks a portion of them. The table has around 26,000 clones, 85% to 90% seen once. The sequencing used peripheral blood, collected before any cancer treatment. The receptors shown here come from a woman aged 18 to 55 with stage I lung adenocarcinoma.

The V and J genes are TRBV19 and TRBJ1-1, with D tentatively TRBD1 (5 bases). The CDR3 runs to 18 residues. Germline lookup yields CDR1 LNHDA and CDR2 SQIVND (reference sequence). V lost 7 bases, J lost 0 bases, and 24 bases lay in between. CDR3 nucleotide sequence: TGTGCCAGTACCCCGGTGGAGGGGTGGAGGGGTCTGAACACTGAAGCTTTCTTT. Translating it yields CASTPVEGWRGLNTEAFF.

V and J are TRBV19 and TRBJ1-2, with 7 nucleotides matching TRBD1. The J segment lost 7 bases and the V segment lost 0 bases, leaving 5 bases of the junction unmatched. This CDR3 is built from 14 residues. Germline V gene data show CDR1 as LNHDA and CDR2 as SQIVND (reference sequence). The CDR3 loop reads CASSIDAQGFGYTF. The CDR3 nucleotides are TGTGCCAGTAGTATAGATGCACAGGGGTTTGGCTACACCTTC. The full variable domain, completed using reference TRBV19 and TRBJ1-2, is DGGITQSPKYLFRKEGQNVTLSCEQNLNHDAMYWYRQDPGQGLRLIYYSQIVNDFQKGDIAEGYSVSREKKESFPLTVTSAQKNPTAFYLCASSIDAQGFGYTFGSGTRLTVV.